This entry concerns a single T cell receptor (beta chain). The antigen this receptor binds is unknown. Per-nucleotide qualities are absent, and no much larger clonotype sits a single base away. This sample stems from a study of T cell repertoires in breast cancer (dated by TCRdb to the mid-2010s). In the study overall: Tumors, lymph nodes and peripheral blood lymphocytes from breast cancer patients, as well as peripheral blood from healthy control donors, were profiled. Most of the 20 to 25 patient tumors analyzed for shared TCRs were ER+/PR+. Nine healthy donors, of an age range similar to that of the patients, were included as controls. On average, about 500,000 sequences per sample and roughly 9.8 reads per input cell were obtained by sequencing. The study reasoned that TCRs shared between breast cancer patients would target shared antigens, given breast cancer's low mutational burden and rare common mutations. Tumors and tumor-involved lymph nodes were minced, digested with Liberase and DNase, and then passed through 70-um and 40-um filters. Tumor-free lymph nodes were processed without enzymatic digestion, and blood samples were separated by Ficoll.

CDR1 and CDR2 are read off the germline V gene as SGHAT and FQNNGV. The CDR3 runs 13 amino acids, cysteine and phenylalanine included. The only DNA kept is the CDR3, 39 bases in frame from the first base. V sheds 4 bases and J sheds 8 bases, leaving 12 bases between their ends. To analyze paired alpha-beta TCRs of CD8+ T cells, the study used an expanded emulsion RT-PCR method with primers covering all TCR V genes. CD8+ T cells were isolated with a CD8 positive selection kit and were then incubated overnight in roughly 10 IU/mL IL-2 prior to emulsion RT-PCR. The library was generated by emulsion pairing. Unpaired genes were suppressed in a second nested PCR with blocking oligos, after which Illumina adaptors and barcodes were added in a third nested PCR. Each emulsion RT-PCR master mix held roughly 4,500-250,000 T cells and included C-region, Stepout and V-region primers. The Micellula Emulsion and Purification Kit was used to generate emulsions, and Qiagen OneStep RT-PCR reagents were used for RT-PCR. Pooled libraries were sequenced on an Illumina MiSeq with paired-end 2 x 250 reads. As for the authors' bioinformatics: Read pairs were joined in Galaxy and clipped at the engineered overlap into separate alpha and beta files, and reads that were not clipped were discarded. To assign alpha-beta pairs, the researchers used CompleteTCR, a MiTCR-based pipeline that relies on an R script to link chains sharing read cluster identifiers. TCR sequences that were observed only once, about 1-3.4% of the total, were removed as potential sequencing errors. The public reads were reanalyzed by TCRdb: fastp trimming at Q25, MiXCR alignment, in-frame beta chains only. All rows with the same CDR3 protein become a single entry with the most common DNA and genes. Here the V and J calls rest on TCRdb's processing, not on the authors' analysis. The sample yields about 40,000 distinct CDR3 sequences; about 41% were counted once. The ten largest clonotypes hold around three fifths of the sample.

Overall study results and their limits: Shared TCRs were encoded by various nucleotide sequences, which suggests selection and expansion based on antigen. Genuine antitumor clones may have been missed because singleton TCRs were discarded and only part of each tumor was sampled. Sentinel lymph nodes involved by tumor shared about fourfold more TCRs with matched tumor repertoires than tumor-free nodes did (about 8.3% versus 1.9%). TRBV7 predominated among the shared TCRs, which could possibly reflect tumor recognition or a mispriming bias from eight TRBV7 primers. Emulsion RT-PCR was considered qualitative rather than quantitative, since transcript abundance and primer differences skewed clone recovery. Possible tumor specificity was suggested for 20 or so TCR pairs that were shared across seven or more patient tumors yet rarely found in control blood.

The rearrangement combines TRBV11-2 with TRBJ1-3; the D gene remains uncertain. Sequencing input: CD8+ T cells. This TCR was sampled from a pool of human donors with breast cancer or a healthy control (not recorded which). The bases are TGTGCCAGCAGCTATACCGGCGGGGACACCATATATTTT. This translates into CASSYTGGDTIYF.